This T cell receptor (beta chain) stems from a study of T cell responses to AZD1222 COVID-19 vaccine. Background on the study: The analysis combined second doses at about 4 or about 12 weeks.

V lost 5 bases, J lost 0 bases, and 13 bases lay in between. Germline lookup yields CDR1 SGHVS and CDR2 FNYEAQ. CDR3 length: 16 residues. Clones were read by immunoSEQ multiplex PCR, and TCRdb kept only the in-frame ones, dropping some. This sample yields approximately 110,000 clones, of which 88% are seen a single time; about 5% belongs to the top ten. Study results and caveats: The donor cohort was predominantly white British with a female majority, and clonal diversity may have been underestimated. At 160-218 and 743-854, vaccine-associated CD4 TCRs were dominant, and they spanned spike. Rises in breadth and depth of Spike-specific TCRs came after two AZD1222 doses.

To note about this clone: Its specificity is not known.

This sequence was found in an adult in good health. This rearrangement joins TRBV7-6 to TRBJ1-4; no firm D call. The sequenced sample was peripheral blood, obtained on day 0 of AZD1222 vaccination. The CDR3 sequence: CASSLGPQSTNEKLFF. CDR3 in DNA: TGTGCCAGCAGCCTCGGACCGCAGTCAACTAATGAAAAACTGTTTTTT.